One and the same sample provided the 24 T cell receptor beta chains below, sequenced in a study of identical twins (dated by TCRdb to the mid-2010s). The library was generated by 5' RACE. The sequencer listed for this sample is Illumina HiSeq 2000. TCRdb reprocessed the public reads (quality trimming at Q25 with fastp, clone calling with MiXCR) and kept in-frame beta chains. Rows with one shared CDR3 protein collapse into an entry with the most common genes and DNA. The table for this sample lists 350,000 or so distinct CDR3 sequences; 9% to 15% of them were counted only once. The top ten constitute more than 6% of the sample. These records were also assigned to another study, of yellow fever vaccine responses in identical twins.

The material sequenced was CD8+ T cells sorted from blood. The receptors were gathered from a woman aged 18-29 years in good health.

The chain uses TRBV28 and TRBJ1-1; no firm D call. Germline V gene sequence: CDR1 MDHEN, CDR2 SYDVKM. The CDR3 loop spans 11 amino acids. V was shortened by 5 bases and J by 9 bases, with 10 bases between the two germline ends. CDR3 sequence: CASSPPGKAFF. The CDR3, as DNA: TGTGCCAGCAGTCCCCCGGGAAAAGCTTTCTTT. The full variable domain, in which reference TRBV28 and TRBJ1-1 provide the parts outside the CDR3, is DVKVTQSSRYLVKRTGEKVFLECVQDMDHENMFWYRQDPGLGLRLIYFSYDVKMKEKGDIPEGYSVSREKKERFSLILESASTNQTSMYLCASSPPGKAFFGQGTRLTVV.

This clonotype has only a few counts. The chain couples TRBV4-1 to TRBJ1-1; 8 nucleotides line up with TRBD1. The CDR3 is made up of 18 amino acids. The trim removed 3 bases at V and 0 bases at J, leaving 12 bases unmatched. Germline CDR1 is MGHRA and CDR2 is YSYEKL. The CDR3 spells CASSHRDRRISLNTEAFF. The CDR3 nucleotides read TGCGCCAGCAGCCACCGGGACAGGAGGATTTCTCTGAACACTGAAGCTTTCTTT.

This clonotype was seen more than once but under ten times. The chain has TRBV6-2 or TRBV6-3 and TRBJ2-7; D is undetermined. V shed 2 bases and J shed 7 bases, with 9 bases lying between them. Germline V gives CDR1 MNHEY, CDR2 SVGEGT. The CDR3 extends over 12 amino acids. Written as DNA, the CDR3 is TGTGCCAGCAGTTACGCCATGCGGGAGCAGTACGTC. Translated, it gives CASSYAMREQYV.

The CDR3 spells CASIRRDIYNEQFF. CDR3 in DNA: TGTGCCAGCATTCGCCGGGACATATACAATGAGCAGTTCTTC. The chain employs TRBV12-3 or TRBV12-4 and TRBJ2-1; a weak D match, TRBD1 (6 bases). CDR3 length: 14 amino acids. The ends were cut back, 7 bases at V and 4 bases at J, with 14 bases in the middle.

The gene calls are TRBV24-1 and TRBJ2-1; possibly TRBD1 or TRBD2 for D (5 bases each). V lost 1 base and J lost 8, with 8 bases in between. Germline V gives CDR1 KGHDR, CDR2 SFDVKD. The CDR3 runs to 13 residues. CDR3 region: CATSDLMGDEQFF. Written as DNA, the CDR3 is TGTGCCACCAGTGATTTAATGGGGGATGAGCAGTTCTTC.

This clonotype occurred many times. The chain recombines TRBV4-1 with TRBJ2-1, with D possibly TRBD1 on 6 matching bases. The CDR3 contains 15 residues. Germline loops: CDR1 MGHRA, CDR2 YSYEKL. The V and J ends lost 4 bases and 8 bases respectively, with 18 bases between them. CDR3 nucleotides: TGCGCCAGCAGCCCCTTCCCAGGGGCAACGGATGAGCAGTTCTTC. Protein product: CASSPFPGATDEQFF.

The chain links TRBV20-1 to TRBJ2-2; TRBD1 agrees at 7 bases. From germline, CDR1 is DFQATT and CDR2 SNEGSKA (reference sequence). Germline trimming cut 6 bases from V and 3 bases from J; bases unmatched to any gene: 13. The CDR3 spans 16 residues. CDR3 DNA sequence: TGCAGTGCGACAGACAGGGTCAGAGGGGACACCGGGGAGCTGTTTTTT. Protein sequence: CSATDRVRGDTGELFF.

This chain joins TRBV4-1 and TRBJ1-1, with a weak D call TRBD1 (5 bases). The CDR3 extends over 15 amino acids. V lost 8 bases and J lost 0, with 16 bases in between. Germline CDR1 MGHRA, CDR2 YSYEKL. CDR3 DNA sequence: TGCGCCAGCCGTGAGGAGGGGCGGCTGAACACTGAAGCTTTCTTT. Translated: CASREEGRLNTEAFF.

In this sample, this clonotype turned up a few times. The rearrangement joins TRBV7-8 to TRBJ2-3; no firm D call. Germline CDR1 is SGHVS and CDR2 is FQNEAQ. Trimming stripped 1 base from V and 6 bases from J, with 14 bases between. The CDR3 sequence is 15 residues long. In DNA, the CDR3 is TGTGCCAGCAGCTTAGGCCCTTCCCTCGGGGATACGCAGTATTTT. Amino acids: CASSLGPSLGDTQYF. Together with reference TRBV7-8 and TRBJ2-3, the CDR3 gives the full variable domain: GAGVSQSPRYKVAKRGQDVALRCDPISGHVSLFWYQQALGQGPEFLTYFQNEAQLDKSGLPSDRFFAERPEGSVSTLKIQRTQQEDSAVYLCASSLGPSLGDTQYFGPGTRLTVL.

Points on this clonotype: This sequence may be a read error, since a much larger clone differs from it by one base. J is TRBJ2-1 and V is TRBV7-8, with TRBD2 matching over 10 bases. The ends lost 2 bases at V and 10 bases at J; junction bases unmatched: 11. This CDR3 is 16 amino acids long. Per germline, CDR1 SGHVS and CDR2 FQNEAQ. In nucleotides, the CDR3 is TGTGCCAGCAGCTTAACCACTAGCGGGAAATTAGGGGAGCAGTTCTTC. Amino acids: CASSLTTSGKLGEQFF.

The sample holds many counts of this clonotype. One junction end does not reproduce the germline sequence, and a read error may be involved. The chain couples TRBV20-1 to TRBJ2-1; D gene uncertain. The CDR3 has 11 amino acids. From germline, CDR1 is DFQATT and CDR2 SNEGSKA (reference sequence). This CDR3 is CSASPSNQQFF. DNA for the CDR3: TGCAGTGCTAGCCCGAGCAATCAGCAGTTCTTC.

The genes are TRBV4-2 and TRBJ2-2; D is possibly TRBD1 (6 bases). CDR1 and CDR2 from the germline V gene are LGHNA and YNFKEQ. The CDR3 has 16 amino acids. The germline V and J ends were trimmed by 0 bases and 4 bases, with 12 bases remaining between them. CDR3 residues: CASSQDMDSITGELFF. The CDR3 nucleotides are TGTGCCAGCAGCCAAGATATGGACAGCATCACCGGGGAGCTGTTTTTT.

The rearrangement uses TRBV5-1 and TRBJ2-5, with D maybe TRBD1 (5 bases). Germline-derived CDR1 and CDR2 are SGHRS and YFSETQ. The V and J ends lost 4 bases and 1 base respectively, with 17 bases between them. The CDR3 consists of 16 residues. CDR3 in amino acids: CASSPTVWVGQETQYF. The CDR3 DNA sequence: TGCGCCAGCAGCCCGACAGTTTGGGTGGGCCAAGAGACCCAGTACTTC.

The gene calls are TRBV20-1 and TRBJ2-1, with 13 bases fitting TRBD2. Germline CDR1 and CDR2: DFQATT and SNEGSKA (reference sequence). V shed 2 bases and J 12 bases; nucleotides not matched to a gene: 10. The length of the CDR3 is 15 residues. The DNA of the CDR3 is TGCAGTGCTAGAACTAGCGGGAGGGTCCCAAGTCGGCAGTTCTTC. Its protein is CSARTSGRVPSRQFF.

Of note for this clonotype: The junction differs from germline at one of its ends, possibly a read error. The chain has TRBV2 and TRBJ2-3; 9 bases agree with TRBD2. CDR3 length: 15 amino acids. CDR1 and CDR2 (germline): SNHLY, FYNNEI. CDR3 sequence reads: CASREASGITDTQYF. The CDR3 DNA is TGTGCCAGCAGGGAAGCTAGCGGGATAACAGATACGCAGTATTTT.

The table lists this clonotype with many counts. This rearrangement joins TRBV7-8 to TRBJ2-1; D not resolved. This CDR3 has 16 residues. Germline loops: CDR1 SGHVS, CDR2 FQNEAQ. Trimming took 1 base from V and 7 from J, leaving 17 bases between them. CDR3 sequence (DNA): TGTGCCAGCAGCTTAGAAGTCGTAGTATTTGGGAATGAGCAGTTCTTC. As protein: CASSLEVVVFGNEQFF. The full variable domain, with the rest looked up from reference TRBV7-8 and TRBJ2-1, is GAGVSQSPRYKVAKRGQDVALRCDPISGHVSLFWYQQALGQGPEFLTYFQNEAQLDKSGLPSDRFFAERPEGSVSTLKIQRTQQEDSAVYLCASSLEVVVFGNEQFFGPGTRLTVL.

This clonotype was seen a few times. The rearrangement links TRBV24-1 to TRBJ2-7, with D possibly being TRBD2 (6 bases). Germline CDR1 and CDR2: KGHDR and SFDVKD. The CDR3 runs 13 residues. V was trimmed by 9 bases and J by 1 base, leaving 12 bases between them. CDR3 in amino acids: CATRGRESYEQYF. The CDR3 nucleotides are TGTGCCACCCGGGGCCGGGAGTCCTACGAGCAGTACTTC.

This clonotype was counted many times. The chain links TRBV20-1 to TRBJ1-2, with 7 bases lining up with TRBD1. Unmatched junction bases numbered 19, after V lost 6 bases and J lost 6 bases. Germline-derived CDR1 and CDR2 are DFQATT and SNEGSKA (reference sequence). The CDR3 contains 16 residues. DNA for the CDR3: TGCAGTGCCCAACCGAACACCGACAGGGATGAAAATGGCTACACCTTC. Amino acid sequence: CSAQPNTDRDENGYTF.

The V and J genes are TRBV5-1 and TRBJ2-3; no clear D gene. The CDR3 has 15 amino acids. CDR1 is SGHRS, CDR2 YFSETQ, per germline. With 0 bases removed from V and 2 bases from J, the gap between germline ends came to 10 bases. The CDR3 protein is CASSLVVAVTDTQYF. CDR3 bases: TGCGCCAGCAGCTTGGTGGTAGCCGTCACAGATACGCAGTATTTT.

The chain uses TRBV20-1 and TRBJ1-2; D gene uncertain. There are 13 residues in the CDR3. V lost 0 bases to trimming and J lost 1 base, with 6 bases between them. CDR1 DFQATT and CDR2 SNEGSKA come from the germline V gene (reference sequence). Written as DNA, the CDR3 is TGCAGTGCTAGAGAAAGAAGTAACTATGGCTACACCTTC. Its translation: CSARERSNYGYTF.

CDR3 sequence: CASSRGQGRAEAFF. As DNA, the CDR3 is TGTGCCAGCAGTCGGGGACAGGGGCGAGCTGAAGCTTTCTTT. This chain links TRBV3-1 with TRBJ1-1; 10 bases are a match to TRBD1. V lost 6 bases and J lost 6; bases outside the gene matches: 7. Germline CDR1 and CDR2: LGHDT and YNNKEL (reference sequence). This CDR3 spans 14 amino acids. The variable domain in full, completed from reference TRBV3-1 and TRBJ1-1, reads DTAVSQTPKYLVTQMGNDKSIKCEQNLGHDTMYWYKQDSKKFLKIMFSYNNKELIINETVPNRFSPKSPDKAHLNLHINSLELGDSAVYFCASSRGQGRAEAFFGQGTRLTVV.

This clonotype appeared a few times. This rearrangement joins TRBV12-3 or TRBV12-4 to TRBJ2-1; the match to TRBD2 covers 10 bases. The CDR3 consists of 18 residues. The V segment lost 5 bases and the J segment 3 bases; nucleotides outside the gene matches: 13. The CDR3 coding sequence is TGTGCCAGCAGTCCGACCCCTAGCGGGAGCCAACACTACAATGAGCAGTTCTTC. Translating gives CASSPTPSGSQHYNEQFF.

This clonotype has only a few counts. In DNA form, the CDR3 reads TGTGCCAGCAGCACCCCCGGGACTGCTAGCACAGATACGCAGTATTTT. This codes for CASSTPGTASTDTQYF. The gene calls are TRBV9 and TRBJ2-3, with TRBD2 as a possible D gene (6 bases). Trimming removed 4 bases at V and 0 bases at J, with 15 bases between. Per the germline V gene, CDR1 is SGDLS and CDR2 is YYNGEE. The CDR3 covers 16 residues. Supplemented by reference TRBV9 and TRBJ2-3, the full variable domain reads DSGVTQTPKHLITATGQRVTLRCSPRSGDLSVYWYQQSLDQGLQFLIQYYNGEERAKGNILERFSAQQFPDLHSELNLSSLELGDSALYFCASSTPGTASTDTQYFGPGTRLTVL.

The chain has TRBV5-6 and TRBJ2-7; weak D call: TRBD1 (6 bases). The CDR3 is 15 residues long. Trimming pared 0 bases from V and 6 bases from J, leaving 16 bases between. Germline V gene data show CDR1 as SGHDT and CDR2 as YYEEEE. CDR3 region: CASSLGIGTRAEQYV. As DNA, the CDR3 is TGTGCCAGCAGCTTGGGGATAGGGACACGGGCCGAGCAGTACGTC.